This T cell receptor (beta chain) was sequenced for a study of response to subunit inactivated influenza vaccine. MiXCR, applied by TCRdb to the RT-PCR reads, yields one record per CDR3 protein. The sample contains 650,000 to 800,000 distinct CDR3 sequences, around a sixth of which appear only once. The germline gives CDR1 SGHDT, CDR2 YYEEEE. V was clipped by 7 bases and J by 4 bases, with 18 bases between them. CDR3 length: 15 residues. The material was PBMCs from blood, obtained 4 to 6 days after vaccination. The chain carries TRBV5-6 and TRBJ2-1; D is perhaps TRBD1 (5 bases). This clonotype originated in a man aged 45-60 years who received an inactivated influenza vaccine. In nucleotides, the CDR3 is TGTGCCAGCCGGCTAACAGGTGGACGATACAATGAGCAGTTCTTC. Residues: CASRLTGGRYNEQFF.